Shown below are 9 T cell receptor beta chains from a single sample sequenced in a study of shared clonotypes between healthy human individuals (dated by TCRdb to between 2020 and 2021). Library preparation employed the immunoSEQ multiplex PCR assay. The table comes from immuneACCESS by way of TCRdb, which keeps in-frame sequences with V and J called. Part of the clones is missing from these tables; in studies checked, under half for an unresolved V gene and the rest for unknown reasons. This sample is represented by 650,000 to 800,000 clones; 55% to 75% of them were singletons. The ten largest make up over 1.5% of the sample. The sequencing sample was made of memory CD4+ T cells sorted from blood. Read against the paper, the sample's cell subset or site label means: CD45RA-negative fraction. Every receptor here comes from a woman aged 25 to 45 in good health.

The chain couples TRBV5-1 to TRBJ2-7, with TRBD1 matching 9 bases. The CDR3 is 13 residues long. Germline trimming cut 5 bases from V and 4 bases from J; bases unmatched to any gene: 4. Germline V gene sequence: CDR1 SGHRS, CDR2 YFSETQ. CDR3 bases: TGCGCCAGCAGTACAGGGGGCACTTACGAGCAGTACTTC. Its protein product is CASSTGGTYEQYF.

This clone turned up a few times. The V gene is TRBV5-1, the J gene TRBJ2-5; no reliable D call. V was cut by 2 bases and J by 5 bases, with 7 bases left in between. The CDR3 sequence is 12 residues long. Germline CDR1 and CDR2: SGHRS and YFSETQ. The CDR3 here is CASSFGVETQYF. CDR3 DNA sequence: TGCGCCAGCAGCTTTGGGGTGGAGACCCAGTACTTC.

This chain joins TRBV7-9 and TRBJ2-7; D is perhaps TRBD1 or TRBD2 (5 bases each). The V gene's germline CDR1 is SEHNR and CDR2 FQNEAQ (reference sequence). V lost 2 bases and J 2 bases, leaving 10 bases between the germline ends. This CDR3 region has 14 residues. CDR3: CASSLRGAAYEQYF. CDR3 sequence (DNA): TGTGCCAGCAGCTTACGAGGGGCCGCCTACGAGCAGTACTTC. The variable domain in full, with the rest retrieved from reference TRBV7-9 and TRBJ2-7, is DTGVSQNPRHKITKRGQNVTFRCDPISEHNRLYWYRQTLGQGPEFLTYFQNEAQLEKSRLLSDRFSAERPKGSFSTLEIQRTEQGDSAMYLCASSLRGAAYEQYFGPGTRLTVT.

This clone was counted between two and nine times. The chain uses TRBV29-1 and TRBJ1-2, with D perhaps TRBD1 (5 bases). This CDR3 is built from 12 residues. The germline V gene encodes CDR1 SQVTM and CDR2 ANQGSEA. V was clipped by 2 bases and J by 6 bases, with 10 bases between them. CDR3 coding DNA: TGCAGCGTTGAAAGGCGGGGCGATGGCTACACCTTC. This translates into CSVERRGDGYTF.

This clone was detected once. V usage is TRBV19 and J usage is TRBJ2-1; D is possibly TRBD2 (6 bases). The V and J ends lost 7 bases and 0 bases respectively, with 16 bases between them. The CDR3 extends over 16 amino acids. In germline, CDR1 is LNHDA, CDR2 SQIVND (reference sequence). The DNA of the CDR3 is TGTGCCAGTACCCTAGCGCGAGGGCCCTCCTACAATGAGCAGTTCTTC. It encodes CASTLARGPSYNEQFF.

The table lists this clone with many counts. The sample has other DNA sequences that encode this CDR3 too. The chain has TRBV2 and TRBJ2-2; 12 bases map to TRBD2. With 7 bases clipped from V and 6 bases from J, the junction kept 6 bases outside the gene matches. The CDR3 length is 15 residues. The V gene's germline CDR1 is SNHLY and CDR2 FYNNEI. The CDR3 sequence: CASTRLAGVPGELFF. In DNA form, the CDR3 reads TGTGCCAGCACTAGACTAGCGGGAGTTCCCGGGGAGCTGTTTTTT.

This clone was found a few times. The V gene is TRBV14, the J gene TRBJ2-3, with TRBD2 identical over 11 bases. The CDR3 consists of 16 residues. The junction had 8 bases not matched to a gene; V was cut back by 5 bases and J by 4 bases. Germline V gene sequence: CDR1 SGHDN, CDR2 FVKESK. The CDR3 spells CASSSRLAGRADTQYF. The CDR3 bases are TGTGCCAGCAGCTCCCGACTAGCGGGAAGGGCAGATACGCAGTATTTT.

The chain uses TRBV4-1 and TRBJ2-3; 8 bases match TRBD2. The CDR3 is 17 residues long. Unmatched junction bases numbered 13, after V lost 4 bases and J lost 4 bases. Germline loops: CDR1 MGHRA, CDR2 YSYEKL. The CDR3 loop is CASSPGASGSGPDTQYF. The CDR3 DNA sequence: TGCGCCAGCAGCCCCGGGGCTAGCGGGTCCGGACCAGATACGCAGTATTTT.

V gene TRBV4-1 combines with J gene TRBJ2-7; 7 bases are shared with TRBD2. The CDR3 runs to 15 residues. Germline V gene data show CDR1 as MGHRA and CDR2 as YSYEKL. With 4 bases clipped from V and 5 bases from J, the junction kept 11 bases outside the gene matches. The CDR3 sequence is CASSPGARGKNEQYF. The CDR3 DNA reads TGCGCCAGCAGCCCAGGAGCGCGGGGGAAGAACGAGCAGTACTTC.